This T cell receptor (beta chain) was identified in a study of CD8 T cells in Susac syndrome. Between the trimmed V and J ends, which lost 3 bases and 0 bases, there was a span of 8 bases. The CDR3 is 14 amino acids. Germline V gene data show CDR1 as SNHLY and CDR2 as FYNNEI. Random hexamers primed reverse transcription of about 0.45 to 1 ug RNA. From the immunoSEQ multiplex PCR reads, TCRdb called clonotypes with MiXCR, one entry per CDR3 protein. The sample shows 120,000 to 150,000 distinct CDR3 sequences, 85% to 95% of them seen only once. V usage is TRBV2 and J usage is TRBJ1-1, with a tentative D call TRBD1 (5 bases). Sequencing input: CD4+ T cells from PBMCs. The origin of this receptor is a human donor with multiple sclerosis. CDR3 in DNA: TGTGCCAGCAGTGATGGGGCGTTGAACACTGAAGCTTTCTTT. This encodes CASSDGALNTEAFF.